Each of the 12 T cell receptor beta chains below was sequenced from the same sample in a study of T-cell memory formation after mild COVID-19. TCRdb itself ran the 5' RACE reads through MiXCR, one entry per CDR3 protein. The sample has fewer than 550,000 distinct CDR3 sequences, roughly 20% seen once. Sequencing was carried out using PBMCs or a T cell subset sorted from them (not recorded which). The receptors were gathered from an adult woman who had mild COVID-19 (a few samples of this study predate the infection). Cell type and time point are not known.

This clonotype was detected only a few times. V usage is TRBV5-6 and J usage is TRBJ1-3; no definite D call. The V gene lost 2 bases and the J gene lost 0 bases, with 12 bases spanning the gap. CDR1 SGHDT and CDR2 YYEEEE come from the germline V gene. CDR3 length: 16 amino acids. CDR3 nucleotide sequence: TGTGCCAGCAGCTTACCGGCAATCCGCTCTGGAAACACCATATATTTT. Amino acid sequence: CASSLPAIRSGNTIYF.

The gene calls are TRBV7-9 and TRBJ1-4; TRBD1 is a possible D gene (5 bases). This CDR3 is built from 14 residues. Trimming took off 5 bases at V and 8 bases at J, with 15 bases between the two ends. CDR1 is SEHNR and CDR2 is FQNEAQ in the germline V gene (reference sequence). The CDR3 sequence: CASSTTGGGEKLFF. In DNA form, the CDR3 reads TGTGCCAGCAGCACGACCGGGGGAGGGGAAAAACTGTTTTTT. The entire variable domain, with the rest obtained from reference TRBV7-9 and TRBJ1-4, is as follows: DTGVSQNPRHKITKRGQNVTFRCDPISEHNRLYWYRQTLGQGPEFLTYFQNEAQLEKSRLLSDRFSAERPKGSFSTLEIQRTEQGDSAMYLCASSTTGGGEKLFFGSGTQLSVL.

The chain uses TRBV6-1 and TRBJ2-6, with 8 bases matching TRBD2. Germline V lookup: CDR1 MNHNS, CDR2 SASEGT. The CDR3 loop spans 16 amino acids. The junction had 8 bases not matched to a gene; V was cut back by 8 bases and J by 2 bases. The CDR3 here is CASSTGREAGANVLTF. In DNA, the CDR3 is TGTGCCAGCTCTACCGGGAGGGAGGCTGGGGCCAACGTCCTGACTTTC.

This chain uses TRBV10-3 with TRBJ2-3; 7 bases are a match to TRBD2. The CDR3 length is 15 residues. Germline V gives CDR1 ENHRY, CDR2 SYGVKD. V trimming: 2 bases; J trimming: 2 bases; junction bases outside the gene matches: 4. For the CDR3, the DNA is TGTGCCATCAGTGAGCCAGGGAGGGTCACAGATACGCAGTATTTT. Translation gives CAISEPGRVTDTQYF.

The V and J genes are TRBV6-5 and TRBJ2-1; 10 bases fit TRBD1. This CDR3 comprises 15 residues. Germline V gene data show CDR1 as MNHEY and CDR2 as SVGAGI. With 10 bases clipped from V and 6 bases from J, the junction kept 12 bases outside the gene matches. The CDR3 DNA reads TGTGCCACACACCCCGGGACAGGGGTTTTCAATGAGCAGTTCTTC. As protein: CATHPGTGVFNEQFF.

The rearrangement joins TRBV24-1 to TRBJ1-2; the match to TRBD1 covers 9 bases. CDR3 size: 15 residues. The V and J ends lost 3 bases and 3 bases, in that order; junction bases with no gene match: 4. Germline CDR1 KGHDR, CDR2 SFDVKD. For the CDR3, the DNA is TGTGCCACCAGTGATGGATGGACAGGGGACTATGGCTACACCTTC. Translation: CATSDGWTGDYGYTF.

This clonotype was detected ten times or more. This rearrangement joins TRBV15 to TRBJ2-7; 8 bases align to TRBD2. The CDR3 is 16 amino acids. J lost 0 bases, V lost 4 bases, and 8 bases had no gene match. The germline CDR1 and CDR2 sequences are LNHNV and YYDKDF (reference sequence). The CDR3 loop is CATSTNTGGDSYEQYF. In DNA form, the CDR3 reads TGTGCCACCAGCACTAATACGGGGGGGGACTCCTACGAGCAGTACTTC.

V is TRBV24-1 and J is TRBJ2-1; the match to TRBD1 covers 7 bases. Germline loops: CDR1 KGHDR, CDR2 SFDVKD. J lost 2 bases, V lost 3 bases, and 3 bases had no gene match. This CDR3 comprises 15 residues. The CDR3 spells CATSDIGTAYNEQFF. The CDR3 DNA is TGTGCCACCAGTGATATCGGGACAGCCTACAATGAGCAGTTCTTC.

V usage is TRBV5-1 and J usage is TRBJ1-4; the D is unclear. CDR1 is SGHRS, CDR2 YFSETQ, per germline. V was shortened by 4 bases and J by 1 base, with 11 bases between the two germline ends. This CDR3 has 15 amino acids. The CDR3 nucleotides read TGCGCCAGCAGCGCTTCACGGCTAACTAATGAAAAACTGTTTTTT. This translates into CASSASRLTNEKLFF.

The rearrangement uses TRBV2 and TRBJ2-1; 8 nucleotides agree with TRBD2. The length of the CDR3 is 15 residues. Germline trimming cut 7 bases from V and 0 bases from J; bases unmatched to any gene: 5. Germline V gene sequence: CDR1 SNHLY, CDR2 FYNNEI. CDR3 sequence (DNA): TGTGCCAGCACCTCGGGGGGGATCTCCTACAATGAGCAGTTCTTC. Its protein product is CASTSGGISYNEQFF. The variable domain in full, with the rest retrieved from reference TRBV2 and TRBJ2-1, is EPEVTQTPSHQVTQMGQEVILRCVPISNHLYFYWYRQILGQKVEFLVSFYNNEISEKSEIFDDQFSVERPDGSNFTLKIRSTKLEDSAMYFCASTSGGISYNEQFFGPGTRLTVL.

The DNA for the CDR3 is TGTGCCAGCAGCTCCGAGCGGTTGGGGGATACGCAGTATTTT. This sequence encodes CASSSERLGDTQYF. This chain connects TRBV7-9 to TRBJ2-3, with D possibly being TRBD2 (5 bases). Trimming shortened V by 4 bases and J by 6 bases, and 14 bases separated the two germline ends. The CDR3 has 14 amino acids. Germline V gene lookup returns CDR1 SEHNR and CDR2 FQNEAQ (reference sequence).

V gene TRBV12-3 or TRBV12-4 combines with J gene TRBJ2-4; D is possibly TRBD1 (6 bases). The CDR3 is 16 amino acids. V shed 5 bases and J shed 1 base, with 15 bases lying between them. CDR3 residues: CASSTYNDRAKNIQYF. CDR3 in DNA: TGTGCCAGCAGTACCTATAATGACAGGGCCAAAAACATTCAGTACTTC.